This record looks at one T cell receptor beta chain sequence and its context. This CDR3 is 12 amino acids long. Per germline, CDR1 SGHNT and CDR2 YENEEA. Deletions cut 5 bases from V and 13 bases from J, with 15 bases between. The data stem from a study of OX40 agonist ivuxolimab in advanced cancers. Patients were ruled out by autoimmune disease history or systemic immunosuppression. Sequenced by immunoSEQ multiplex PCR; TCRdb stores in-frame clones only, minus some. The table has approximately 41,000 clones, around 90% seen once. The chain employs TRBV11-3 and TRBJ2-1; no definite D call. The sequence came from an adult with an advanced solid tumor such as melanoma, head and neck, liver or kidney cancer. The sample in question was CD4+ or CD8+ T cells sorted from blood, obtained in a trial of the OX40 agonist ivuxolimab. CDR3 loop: CASSLPDPPQFF. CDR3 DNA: TGTGCCAGCAGCCTCCCTGACCCGCCTCAGTTCTTC.